This TCR beta chain was sequenced in a study of T cells in Graves' hyperthyroidism and ophthalmopathy. Comment on this clonotype: Its antigen is not known. This CDR3 is missing its conserved last phenylalanine or tryptophan, likely due to a read error.

Study outcomes and limitations: The majority of expanded thyroid clonotypes above 0.001 also appeared in blood. In simple terms, a model built on 13 V-J features told ophthalmopathy apart from stable hyperthyroidism.

The PBMCs were sourced from fresh peripheral blood (about 10 ml). TCR beta CDR3 regions were amplified from RNA transcripts. Using the HTBI primer set, a first-round RT-PCR was run on the TCR CDR3. Via MiXCR, TCRdb re-called the multiplex PCR reads, giving one row per CDR3 protein. The sample includes roughly 100,000 distinct CDR3 sequences, 47% of them seen just once. From germline, CDR1 is LNHNV and CDR2 YYDKDF (reference sequence). There are 16 residues in the CDR3. This TCR came from a man aged 35-49 years with Graves' hyperthyroidism. The specimen was blood. The chain links TRBV15 to TRBJ2-5; 12 nucleotides match TRBD1. The CDR3 sequence: CASSSPGQGALETQYL. CDR3 in DNA: TGCGCCAGCAGCTCCCCGGGACAGGGGGCTTTGGAGACCCAGTACCTC.